The 19 T cell receptor beta chains below were found in one sample sequenced in a study of blood T cells in healthy people across ages. A J-beta primer mix and a sample-barcoded 5' primer were used in a second PCR of roughly 6 to 12 cycles. In TCRdb, the 5' RACE reads were re-called with MiXCR into one record per CDR3 protein. The table lists 1.2 million to 1.5 million distinct CDR3 sequences, roughly 64% of them singletons. The sequenced material came from blood. Every receptor here comes from a man aged 18 to 35 in good health.

This clonotype was observed a handful of times. The chain combines TRBV5-1 with TRBJ2-1, with TRBD2 matching 7 bases. The CDR3 is 17 amino acids. Germline V gene data show CDR1 as SGHRS and CDR2 as YFSETQ. The V gene end was trimmed by 0 bases and the J gene end by 8 bases; junction bases not matched to a gene: 14. CDR3 in DNA: TGCGCCAGCAGCTTGGGTGGAAGGCGAGCGGGAAGGGATGAGCAGTTCTTC. Amino acids: CASSLGGRRAGRDEQFF. Combining the CDR3 with reference TRBV5-1 and TRBJ2-1 gives the whole variable domain KAGVTQTPRYLIKTRGQQVTLSCSPISGHRSVSWYQQTPGQGLQFLFEYFSETQRNKGNFPGRFSGRQFSNSRSEMNVSTLELGDSALYLCASSLGGRRAGRDEQFFGPGTRLTVL.

In its sample, this clonotype was seen a few times. V and J are TRBV6-1 and TRBJ2-3; D is unresolved. V gave up 7 bases and J gave up 4 bases, with 15 bases separating them. CDR1 MNHNS and CDR2 SASEGT come from the germline V gene. The CDR3 has 14 amino acids. This chain's CDR3 is CASTPYQFPDTQYF. Here the CDR3 DNA reads TGTGCCAGCACACCCTACCAATTCCCAGATACGCAGTATTTT.

The genes are TRBV24-1 and TRBJ2-5; TRBD1 aligns across 10 bases. J was trimmed by 11 bases and V by 5 bases; bases with no gene match: 16. Germline CDR1 is KGHDR and CDR2 is SFDVKD. This CDR3 spans 16 amino acids. CDR3 amino acids: CATSGSAKGQGWEQYF. The CDR3 DNA sequence: TGTGCCACCAGTGGCTCCGCGAAGGGACAGGGGTGGGAGCAGTACTTC.

With regard to this clonotype: A much more abundant neighbour one base away suggests this may be a read error. This chain connects TRBV7-2 to TRBJ2-7; the match to TRBD2 covers 8 bases. Germline loops: CDR1 SGHTA, CDR2 FQGNSA. The CDR3 sequence is 15 residues long. This chain's CDR3 is CAGSNGGGHLYEQYF. The CDR3 DNA follows: TGTGCCGGCAGCAATGGCGGGGGGCATCTCTACGAGCAGTACTTC.

This clonotype was counted only a few times. The rearrangement links TRBV4-1 to TRBJ2-4; TRBD1 aligns across 8 bases. Germline V lookup: CDR1 MGHRA, CDR2 YSYEKL. The CDR3 is made up of 15 amino acids. The V segment lost 0 bases and the J segment 6 bases; nucleotides outside the gene matches: 4. CDR3 residues: CASSQDLDRGNIQYF. Written as DNA, the CDR3 is TGCGCCAGCAGCCAAGATTTAGACAGGGGAAACATTCAGTACTTC.

The chain employs TRBV20-1 and TRBJ2-3; D is perhaps TRBD2 (6 bases). This CDR3 has 17 residues. Per germline, CDR1 DFQATT and CDR2 SNEGSKA (reference sequence). Trimming removed 5 bases at V and 2 bases at J, with 23 bases between. The CDR3 DNA reads as TGCAGTGCTGGAGGGATCTCTAGCGAAGGCCACACAGATACGCAGTATTTT. Amino acids: CSAGGISSEGHTDTQYF.

The rearrangement uses TRBV5-1 and TRBJ1-1; D ambiguous. The germline V gene has CDR1 SGHRS and CDR2 YFSETQ. This CDR3 spans 15 amino acids. V was clipped by 6 bases and J by 0 bases, with 15 bases between them. The CDR3 region is CASTRADTLNTEAFF. As DNA, the CDR3 is TGCGCCAGCACCCGGGCAGACACCCTGAACACTGAAGCTTTCTTT.

V and J are TRBV9 and TRBJ2-3, with D perhaps matching TRBD1 (5 bases). Trimming took 0 bases from V and 2 from J, leaving 13 bases between them. Germline loops: CDR1 SGDLS, CDR2 YYNGEE. The CDR3 contains 16 residues. The CDR3 here is CASSVVGRVPTDTQYF. The CDR3 region has the DNA TGTGCCAGCAGCGTAGTAGGCAGGGTCCCCACAGATACGCAGTATTTT.

This chain joins TRBV29-1 and TRBJ2-5, with 8 bases aligning to TRBD1. Germline V lookup: CDR1 SQVTM, CDR2 ANQGSEA. This CDR3 is built from 13 residues. J was trimmed by 3 bases and V by 4 bases; bases with no gene match: 4. The CDR3 here is CSVVKQGEETQYF. CDR3 in DNA: TGCAGCGTTGTAAAACAGGGGGAAGAGACCCAGTACTTC.

V and J are TRBV20-1 and TRBJ2-3; possibly TRBD1 or TRBD2 for D (5 bases each). The germline gives CDR1 DFQATT, CDR2 SNEGSKA (reference sequence). Trimming removed 5 bases from V and 3 bases from J, with 18 bases in between. The CDR3 has 15 amino acids. The CDR3: CSASYGMGVTDTQYF. Written as DNA, the CDR3 is TGCAGTGCTTCGTACGGGATGGGGGTAACAGATACGCAGTATTTT.

This clonotype has just a few counts. This chain connects TRBV2 to TRBJ2-1, with 13 bases that match TRBD2. Germline lookup yields CDR1 SNHLY and CDR2 FYNNEI. This CDR3 is built from 16 residues. The junction had 7 bases not matched to a gene; V was cut back by 3 bases and J by 8 bases. The CDR3 spells CASSDSRTSGGYEQFF. The CDR3 DNA reads as TGTGCCAGCAGTGATTCTAGGACTAGCGGGGGATATGAGCAGTTCTTC.

This clonotype was counted once. The chain couples TRBV6-1 to TRBJ2-1, with 9 bases aligning to TRBD2. Germline-derived CDR1 and CDR2 are MNHNS and SASEGT. The CDR3 length is 19 residues. J gave up 2 bases and V 5 bases, and 16 bases lay outside the gene matches. The CDR3 bases are TGTGCCAGCAGTAGCTCTACAGGTAGCGGGGGCCCCACCTACAATGAGCAGTTCTTC. This codes for CASSSSTGSGGPTYNEQFF.

This clonotype was counted a few times. This chain joins TRBV29-1 and TRBJ2-1, with TRBD2 matching 9 bases. V dropped 5 bases and J dropped 7; count of bases not matched to a gene: 6. Germline CDR1 is SQVTM and CDR2 is ANQGSEA. The CDR3 contains 13 residues. The CDR3: CSVSGLAANEQFF. DNA for the CDR3: TGCAGCGTTTCGGGACTAGCCGCTAATGAGCAGTTCTTC.

The V call is TRBV20-1, the J call TRBJ2-4; D might be TRBD1 (6 bases). The J call is uncertain, as TRBJ2-7 better fits the DNA end. Per germline, CDR1 DFQATT and CDR2 SNEGSKA (reference sequence). This CDR3 is 13 amino acids long. The CDR3 DNA reads TGCAGTGCCGAGGGGGACCACCCTTACGAGCAGTACTTC. Protein product: CSAEGDHPYEQYF.

The CDR3 coding sequence is TGTGCCAGCAGCTTCGACCGGGACCAGGACACTGAAGCTTTCTTT. Amino acid sequence: CASSFDRDQDTEAFF. This chain connects TRBV7-9 to TRBJ1-1; possible D gene TRBD1, 5 bases. The CDR3 totals 15 residues. Deletions cut 3 bases from V and 3 bases from J, with 14 bases between. Germline V gene lookup returns CDR1 SEHNR and CDR2 FQNEAQ (reference sequence).

This clonotype has a handful of counts. The chain has TRBV4-3 and TRBJ2-3; 15 bases match TRBD2. The V gene's germline CDR1 is LGHNA and CDR2 YSLEER. The CDR3 extends over 16 amino acids. With V trimmed by 4 bases and J by 3 bases, 2 bases remained unmatched. In nucleotides, the CDR3 is TGCGCCAGCAGCCGGACTAGCGGGGGGGAGACAGATACGCAGTATTTT. Translated: CASSRTSGGETDTQYF.

This chain links TRBV3-1 with TRBJ2-7, with D unclear. Trimming stripped 0 bases from V and 0 bases from J, with 9 bases between. This CDR3 has 15 amino acids. The germline V gene has CDR1 LGHDT and CDR2 YNNKEL (reference sequence). CDR3 nucleotides: TGTGCCAGCAGCCAAGATATGGGTAGCTCCTACGAGCAGTACTTC. It specifies CASSQDMGSSYEQYF.

The chain recombines TRBV12-3 or TRBV12-4 with TRBJ1-2; 8 positions match TRBD1. This CDR3 comprises 18 residues. V was pared by 6 bases and J by 0 bases, with 15 bases of the junction left unmatched. CDR3 in amino acids: CASSTDRGTNRPNYGYTF. CDR3 sequence (DNA): TGTGCCAGCAGCACAGACAGGGGAACGAATAGACCTAACTATGGCTACACCTTC.

The gene calls are TRBV12-3 or TRBV12-4 and TRBJ1-2; 9 bases match TRBD1. The CDR3 loop spans 15 amino acids. After removal of 6 bases from V and 2 bases from J, the junction contained 7 bases not matched to a gene. CDR3 bases: TGTGCCAGCAGACGGACAGGGGTGGGAAACTATGGCTACACCTTC. Translation gives CASRRTGVGNYGYTF.